The 16 T cell receptor beta chains presented below share a single source sample, sequenced in a study of control samples from healthy donors and cancer patients. Assay used: immunoSEQ multiplex PCR; TCRdb lists only in-frame clones, some missing. Seen here are fewer than 150,000 clones, around nine tenths observed once, and the top ten hold approximately 2.7%. The sample consisted of blood. These receptors were obtained from a man in his late teens or twenties in good health.

This chain connects TRBV6-6 to TRBJ1-4; possible D gene TRBD1, 5 bases. The CDR3 has 13 residues. V was shortened by 11 bases and J by 2 bases, with 12 bases between the two germline ends. The germline V gene has CDR1 MNHNY and CDR2 SVGAGI (reference sequence). For the CDR3, the DNA is TGTGCCGGAAGGGGTATTACTAATGAAAAACTGTTTTTT. Residues: CAGRGITNEKLFF.

The rearrangement uses TRBV11-2 and TRBJ2-6, with 7 bases fitting TRBD1. J lost 3 bases, V lost 5 bases, and 7 bases had no gene match. Looked up from germline, CDR1 is SGHAT and CDR2 is FQNNGV. This CDR3 region has 16 residues. The chain's CDR3 is CASSQTGVGGANVLTF. CDR3 bases: TGTGCCAGCAGCCAAACAGGGGTAGGTGGGGCCAACGTCCTGACTTTC.

The rearrangement joins TRBV2 to TRBJ1-5; 8 positions match TRBD1. CDR3 length equals 14 residues. Trimming cost V 2 bases and J 6 bases; bases outside gene matches: 3. The V gene's germline CDR1 is SNHLY and CDR2 FYNNEI. CDR3 loop: CASSETQGGQPQHF. In nucleotides, the CDR3 is TGTGCCAGCAGTGAAACACAGGGGGGTCAGCCCCAGCATTTT.

The rearrangement links TRBV6-2 or TRBV6-3 to TRBJ1-1, with D possibly matching TRBD1 (6 bases). V shed 5 bases and J shed 3 bases, with 13 bases lying between them. There are 14 residues in the CDR3. Germline CDR1 and CDR2: MNHEY and SVGEGT. CDR3 DNA sequence: TGTGCCAGCAGTCCGACAGGAATCGACACTGAAGCTTTCTTT. Protein sequence: CASSPTGIDTEAFF.

The genes are TRBV6-5 and TRBJ1-3; D remains ambiguous. Germline V gene sequence: CDR1 MNHEY, CDR2 SVGAGI. V lost 5 bases and J lost 4, with 6 bases in between. The CDR3 has 12 amino acids. The CDR3 protein is CASSSDGNTIYF. The DNA of the CDR3 is TGTGCCAGCAGTAGCGACGGAAACACCATATATTTT.

CDR3 loop: CASSLARGTRMSSYNEQFF. CDR3 sequence (DNA): TGCGCCAGCAGCTTGGCCCGGGGGACCCGCATGAGCTCCTACAATGAGCAGTTCTTC. V and J are TRBV5-1 and TRBJ2-1; D may be TRBD2 (6 bases). The germline CDR1 and CDR2 sequences are SGHRS and YFSETQ. Trimming left V 0 bases short and J 0 bases short, with 19 bases between. CDR3 length equals 19 residues.

The rearrangement links TRBV11-3 to TRBJ1-4; TRBD1 aligns across 9 bases. The CDR3 loop spans 16 amino acids. CDR1 is SGHNT and CDR2 is YENEEA in the germline V gene. J lost 7 bases, V lost 4 bases, and 10 bases had no gene match. The CDR3 nucleotides are TGTGCCAGCAGCTCAAGGGACAGGGCGGGAATTGAAAAACTGTTTTTT. Translating it yields CASSSRDRAGIEKLFF.

The rearrangement links TRBV9 to TRBJ2-3; D is unclear. This CDR3 contains 12 residues. The V end lost 4 bases, the J end lost 5 bases, and 8 bases lay between the germline ends. Per germline, CDR1 SGDLS and CDR2 YYNGEE. The CDR3 DNA reads as TGTGCCAGCAGCAGTTTGGTAGATACGCAGTATTTT. It yields the protein CASSSLVDTQYF.

The V gene is TRBV3-1 (or the pseudogene TRBV3-2), the J gene TRBJ2-7; TRBD1 is a possible D gene (6 bases). CDR1 and CDR2 (germline): LGHDT, YNNKEL (reference sequence). The CDR3 is made up of 15 amino acids. Trimming shortened V by 3 bases and J by 4 bases, and 16 bases separated the two germline ends. The CDR3 bases are TGTGCCAGCAGCCAGAGCTTCACAGGGATGTACGAGCAGTACGTC. This gives the protein CASSQSFTGMYEQYV.

The chain recombines TRBV7-9 with TRBJ1-1; 7 nucleotides match TRBD1. Germline V gene lookup returns CDR1 SEHNR and CDR2 FQNEAQ (reference sequence). CDR3 length: 17 amino acids. V shed 6 bases and J 5 bases; nucleotides not matched to a gene: 18. CDR3 amino acids: CASRPYAQGGANTEAFF. CDR3 coding DNA: TGTGCCAGCAGACCTTACGCCCAGGGGGGGGCGAATACTGAAGCTTTCTTT. Based on the CDR3 plus reference TRBV7-9 and TRBJ1-1, the full variable domain is DTGVSQNPRHKITKRGQNVTFRCDPISEHNRLYWYRQTLGQGPEFLTYFQNEAQLEKSRLLSDRFSAERPKGSFSTLEIQRTEQGDSAMYLCASRPYAQGGANTEAFFGQGTRLTVV.

J is TRBJ2-1 and V is TRBV5-1; maybe TRBD2 (6 bases). The germline CDR1 and CDR2 sequences are SGHRS and YFSETQ. The CDR3 consists of 15 residues. V was trimmed by 4 bases and J by 0 bases, leaving 11 bases between them. CDR3 region: CASSNAGSSYNEQFF. DNA of the CDR3: TGCGCCAGCAGCAACGCGGGAAGCTCCTACAATGAGCAGTTCTTC.

CDR3 DNA sequence: TGTGCCAGCAGCTCAGATGGGGGAACCTCTGAAGCTTTCTTT. The encoded protein is CASSSDGGTSEAFF. This sequence joins TRBV28 and TRBJ1-1, with D possibly TRBD1 on 5 matching bases. V was clipped by 6 bases and J by 6 bases, with 17 bases between them. CDR1 and CDR2 from the germline V gene are MDHEN and SYDVKM. The CDR3 loop spans 14 amino acids.

As to this clone: The same CDR3 arises from other DNA sequences in this sample as well. This rearrangement joins TRBV12-3 or TRBV12-4 to TRBJ2-5; no definite D call. The CDR3 has 11 residues. The V gene lost 3 bases and the J gene lost 5 bases, with 4 bases spanning the gap. The CDR3, as DNA: TGTGCCAGCAGTTTGGGGGAGACCCAGTACTTC. Residues: CASSLGETQYF.

V is TRBV19 and J is TRBJ2-3, with 8 bases matching TRBD2. Looked up from germline, CDR1 is LNHDA and CDR2 is SQIVND (reference sequence). J was trimmed by 2 bases and V by 4 bases; bases with no gene match: 5. The CDR3 sequence is 15 residues long. DNA of the CDR3: TGTGCCAGTAGTAGAGCGGGGGACGACACAGATACGCAGTATTTT. Protein: CASSRAGDDTDTQYF.

The CDR3 loop is CASSLVANTEAFF. CDR3 DNA sequence: TGTGCCAGCAGCTTAGTGGCGAACACTGAAGCTTTCTTT. V and J are TRBV7-2 and TRBJ1-1; D uncertain. Germline CDR1 SGHTA, CDR2 FQGNSA. The germline V and J ends were trimmed by 1 base and 1 base, with 4 bases remaining between them. This CDR3 spans 13 amino acids.

The V call is TRBV19, the J call TRBJ1-1, with 9 nucleotides matching TRBD1. The J segment lost 3 bases and the V segment lost 5 bases, leaving 1 base of the junction unmatched. This CDR3 region has 13 residues. Germline V gives CDR1 LNHDA, CDR2 SQIVND (reference sequence). CDR3 region: CASSRDRDTEAFF. CDR3 DNA: TGTGCCAGTAGTCGGGACAGGGACACTGAAGCTTTCTTT.